This TCR beta chain was sequenced during a study of CD8 T cells in ankylosing spondylitis. Findings of the study overall: Ankylosing spondylitis blood appeared to be characterized by a TCR beta motif of about 8 highly homologous variants. Within peripheral blood, clones linked to disease were CD8+ and relatively rare.

Per the germline V gene, CDR1 is DFQATT and CDR2 is SNEGSKA (reference sequence). This CDR3 is 13 amino acids long. Quantitative 5'-RACE was performed with molecular barcodes, and it yielded the TCR beta libraries. TCRdb reanalysed the 5' RACE reads using MiXCR and keeps one entry per CDR3 protein. The sample has 700,000 or so distinct CDR3 sequences, around 19% seen once. This clonotype was seen a few times. Its antigen is not known. The sample was blood, either unsorted or a sorted T cell fraction (not recorded which). The chain recombines TRBV20-1 with TRBJ2-3, with 8 bases identical to TRBD1. This sequence originates from a male donor with ankylosing spondylitis. As DNA, the CDR3 is TGCAGCGGTGGCAGGGGGCAGACAGATACGCAGTATTTT. It codes for CSGGRGQTDTQYF.